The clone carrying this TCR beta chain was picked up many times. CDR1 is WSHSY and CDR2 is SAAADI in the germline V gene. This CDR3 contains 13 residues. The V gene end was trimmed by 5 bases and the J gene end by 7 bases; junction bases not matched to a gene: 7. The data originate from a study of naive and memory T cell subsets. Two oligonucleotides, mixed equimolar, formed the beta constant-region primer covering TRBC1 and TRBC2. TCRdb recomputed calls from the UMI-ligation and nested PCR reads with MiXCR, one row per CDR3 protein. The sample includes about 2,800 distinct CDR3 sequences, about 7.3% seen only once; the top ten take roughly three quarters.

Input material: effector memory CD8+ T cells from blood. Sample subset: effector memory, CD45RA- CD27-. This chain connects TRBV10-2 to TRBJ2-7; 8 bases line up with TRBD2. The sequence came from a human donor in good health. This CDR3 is CASSQAGAGEQYF. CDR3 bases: TGCGCCAGCAGTCAAGCGGGAGCGGGGGAGCAGTACTTC.